This T cell receptor (beta chain) was recovered during a study of a mutant IDH1 vaccine in newly diagnosed glioma (dated by TCRdb to 2020 to 2022). The study in broad terms: Across visits V03 through V10, patients got a total of eight vaccinations, given in weeks 1, 3, 5, 7, 11, 15, 19 and 23. Longitudinal TCRB deep sequencing was done for 20 to 25 treated patients, wherever samples were available for exploratory analyses. Six visits were used for peripheral blood collection: V03 (baseline), V05, V07, V10, V12 and V13. Before enrollment, patients had received standard therapy of radiotherapy alone, temozolomide alone, or radiochemotherapy with temozolomide; most received the combination. Vaccination started 4-6 weeks after radiotherapy alone, or was given together with temozolomide cycles in the groups whose treatment included chemotherapy. Of the roughly 30 treated patients, around 62% were male and around 38% were female, and a mean age of roughly 37 years was recorded. Findings and caveats that apply to the study as a whole: Immune responses induced by the vaccine were seen in approximately 93% of patients across multiple MHC alleles. Selection of PBMC samples for TCRB deep sequencing was based on availability. Changes in the top peripheral T cell clonotypes picked up by TCRB sequencing did not appear to be linked to pseudoprogression. It was noted by the authors that analyses of patient blood samples could not be reproduced owing to sample limitations.

According to the study, the label for this sample's time point signals: week 23, last vaccination. Every vaccine dose consisted of 300 ug of a 20-mer mutant IDH1 peptide in Montanide, administered subcutaneously together with topical imiquimod. Donors had newly diagnosed WHO grade 3 or 4 IDH1-mutant astrocytomas with loss of nuclear ATRX. The samples were drawn from NOA16, a multicentre, single-arm, open-label phase I trial in Germany that tested a mutant IDH1 peptide vaccine in humans for the first time. Genomic DNA for TCRB sequencing was extracted from EDTA blood using the DNeasy Blood and Tissue Kit. Libraries came from the immunoSEQ multiplex PCR assay. Rearranged TCR beta chain sequences were amplified using the hsTCRB Kit according to the manufacturer's protocol. TCRB libraries were sequenced on an Illumina MiSeq. Per the authors' processing: The kit vendor's proprietary platform handled demultiplexing, trimming and gene mapping. TCRdb obtained this table from immuneACCESS and retained in-frame rearrangements with V and J assigned. These tables miss some clones; where compared with another copy, unresolved V genes account for less than half of the shortfall, and the remainder is unexplained. That table furnishes V, J and clone size, whereas the DNA furnished D and trimming. The table for this sample lists roughly 52,000 clones; roughly 80% of them were counted only once. The ten largest clones represent approximately 6.2% of the sample.

The CDR3 spans 13 residues, from the cysteine through the phenylalanine. Only the CDR3 DNA is retained, 39 bases long and in frame from the first base. Trimming at the junction amounts to 8 bases on V and 0 bases on J, and the germline ends lie 11 bases apart. CDR1 and CDR2 (SEHNR, FQNEAQ) derive from the germline V gene (reference sequence). This clone is deemed large (0.1 to 1%). Its cognate antigen has yet to be identified. Base qualities were left out, and no much larger clone turns up one base away. The rearrangement joined TRBV7-9 to TRBJ2-7, with the D call tentatively TRBD1 or TRBD2, each fitting 5 bases. This receptor was identified in a man between 40 and 49 years old with glioma. Sample: PBMCs, taken from a glioma patient whose treatment included an IDH1 peptide vaccine. The CDR3 amino acid sequence is: CASCWGSSYEQYF. The sequence in DNA is TGTGCCAGCTGCTGGGGGAGCTCCTACGAGCAGTACTTC.